This entry concerns a single TCR beta chain. In this sample, this clone turned up once. Its antigen is currently not known. Base qualities are not recorded, but no much larger clone differs from it by a single base. The V end gives up 6 bases and the J end 7 bases, leaving 6 bases in the junction not matched to a gene. The germline V gene (reference sequence) specifies DFQATT as CDR1 and SNEGSKA as CDR2. The CDR3 holds 11 amino acids from the cysteine to the phenylalanine. Solely the CDR3 DNA is kept, with 33 bases framed from the first base. The data originate from a study of CD8+ T cells in alopecia areata (dated by TCRdb to 2016 to 2018). For the study in its entirety: The treated patients, all with moderate-to-severe alopecia areata, were enrolled in an open-label pilot trial of oral tofacitinib given at 5 to 10 mg twice daily. RNA was obtained with the PAXgene miRNA kit for fixed scalp, the miRNeasy kit for PBMCs, and the RNeasy kit for mouse skin. Patients stayed on tofacitinib for 6 to 18 months and then had 6 months of follow-up off drug so that delayed response and recurrence could be assessed. Biopsies were taken from tofacitinib-treated patients at baseline and again at 4 and 24 weeks into treatment, and several of those patients also had a later scalp biopsy. High-throughput TCRbeta sequencing was used to examine T cell clonal expansion in alopecia areata in both the C3H/HeJ mouse model and human patients. TCRbeta CDR3 regions were amplified by immunoSEQ multiplex PCR using 35 Vbeta forward and 13 Jbeta reverse primers. On the human side, TCRbeta sequencing was run on scalp tissue and on sorted CD4+ and CD8+ peripheral blood T cells from healthy controls and from alopecia areata patients with either patchy or totalis/universalis disease. Scalp clonality was compared across normal scalp (n=4), patchy alopecia areata scalp (n=8), and alopecia totalis/universalis scalp (n=8).

The library relied on the immunoSEQ multiplex PCR assay. For TCR sequencing, RNA was extracted from every sample and reverse transcribed into cDNA to serve as template. SuperScript III was used for first-strand cDNA synthesis, primed with a 2:1 mix of oligo-dT and random hexamers. A synthetic immune receptor repertoire was used to measure amplification bias, and any remaining bias was corrected computationally. The published analysis was carried out like this. Raw reads were preprocessed to remove errors, and CDR3 was defined according to IMGT conventions as the region from the conserved cysteine to phenylalanine. To get clonality, Shannon entropy was normalized by log2 of the number of productive unique TCRs and the result was subtracted from 1. Whether each scalp clone was CD4 or CD8 was inferred by checking scalp TCRbeta sequences against the CD4 and CD8 repertoires from sorted blood. The immuneACCESS repertoire file appears here via TCRdb, limited to in-frame rearrangements. These files lack a portion of the clones; in checked studies, under half of the deficit traces to unresolved V genes, and the cause of the others is not known. V, J and clone size reflect that table, while D and trimming were determined from the DNA. A total of about 140,000 clones appear in this sample, 51% of them only once. The ten most abundant clones make up 0.8% to 1% of the sample.

Study-wide conclusions, independent of this receptor: Unlike mouse skin, where gammadelta T cells dominate, normal human skin contains resident alphabeta T cells that get sequenced too, which complicates analysis of the scalp TCR repertoire. Shared TCR sequences between patients were less evident than in mice, which may be partly attributable to HLA diversity in the patient population. Lesional scalp, especially in alopecia totalis/universalis, showed higher clonality and more expanded CD8+ clones than normal scalp, suggesting antigenic drive.

The sample's time point label is to be understood as: baseline before oral tofacitinib. From alopecia areata patients, peripheral blood was collected along with lesional scalp punch biopsies. PBMCs were separated by density centrifugation and stained for CD3, CD4 and CD8, after which CD4+ and CD8+ T cells were sorted on a FACSAria. Sequences were derived from CD4+ T cells sorted from blood, sampled at week 0. The TCR originated in a human donor with alopecia areata. The V and J genes are TRBV20-1 and TRBJ2-7; 7 nucleotides in the junction match TRBD2. The CDR3 protein is CSAAGRGEQYF. In nucleotide form, the sequence is TGCAGTGCGGCGGGGCGGGGGGAGCAGTACTTC.